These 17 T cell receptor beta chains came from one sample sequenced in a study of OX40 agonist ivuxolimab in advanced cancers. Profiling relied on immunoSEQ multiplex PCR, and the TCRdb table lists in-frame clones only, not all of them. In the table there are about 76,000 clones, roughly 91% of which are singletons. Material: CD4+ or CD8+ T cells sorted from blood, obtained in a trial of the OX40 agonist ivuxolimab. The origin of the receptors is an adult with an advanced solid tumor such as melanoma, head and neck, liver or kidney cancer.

Here the CDR3 reads CASSKTSGRASAQFF. Written as DNA, the CDR3 is TGTGCCAGCAGCAAAACTAGCGGGAGGGCCTCTGCGCAGTTCTTC. This chain links TRBV6-5 with TRBJ2-1; 13 bases align to TRBD2. The V and J ends lost 6 bases and 12 bases, in that order; junction bases with no gene match: 11. Germline V gene data show CDR1 as MNHEY and CDR2 as SVGAGI. The CDR3 contains 15 residues.

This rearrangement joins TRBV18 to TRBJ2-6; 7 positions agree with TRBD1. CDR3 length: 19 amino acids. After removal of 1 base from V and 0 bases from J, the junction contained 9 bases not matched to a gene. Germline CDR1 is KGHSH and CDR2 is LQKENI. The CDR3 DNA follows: TGTGCCAGCTCACCACGTTCGGGACAGTCATACTCTGGGGCCAACGTCCTGACTTTC. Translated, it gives CASSPRSGQSYSGANVLTF.

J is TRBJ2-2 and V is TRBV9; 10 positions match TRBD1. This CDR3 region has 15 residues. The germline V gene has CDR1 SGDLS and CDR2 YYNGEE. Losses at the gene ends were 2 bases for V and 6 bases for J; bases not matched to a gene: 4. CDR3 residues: CASSVRQGASGELFF. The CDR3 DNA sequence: TGTGCCAGCAGCGTGCGACAGGGGGCTTCCGGGGAGCTGTTTTTT.

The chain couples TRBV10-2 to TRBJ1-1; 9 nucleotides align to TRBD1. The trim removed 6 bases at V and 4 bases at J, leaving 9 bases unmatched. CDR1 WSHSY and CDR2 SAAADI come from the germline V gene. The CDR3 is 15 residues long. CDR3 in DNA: TGCGCCAGCAGACCCGGACAGGGGATAGGCACTGAAGCTTTCTTT. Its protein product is CASRPGQGIGTEAFF.

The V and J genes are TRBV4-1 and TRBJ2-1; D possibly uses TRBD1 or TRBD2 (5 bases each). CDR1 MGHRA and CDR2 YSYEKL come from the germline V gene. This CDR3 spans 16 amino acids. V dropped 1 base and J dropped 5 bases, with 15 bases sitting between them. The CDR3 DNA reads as TGCGCCAGCAGCCAAGCCGACGCTAGCAGGGACAATGAGCAGTTCTTC. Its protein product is CASSQADASRDNEQFF.

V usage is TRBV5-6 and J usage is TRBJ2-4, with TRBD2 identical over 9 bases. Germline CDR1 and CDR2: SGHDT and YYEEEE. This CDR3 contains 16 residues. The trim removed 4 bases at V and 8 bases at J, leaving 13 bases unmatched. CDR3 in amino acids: CASSLGASGARDIQYF. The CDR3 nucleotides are TGTGCCAGCAGCCTGGGGGCTAGCGGGGCTAGAGACATTCAGTACTTC.

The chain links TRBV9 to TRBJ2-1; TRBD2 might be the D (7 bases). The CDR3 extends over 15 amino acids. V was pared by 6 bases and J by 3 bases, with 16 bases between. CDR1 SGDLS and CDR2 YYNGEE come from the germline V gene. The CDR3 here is CASTLGGGGYNEQFF. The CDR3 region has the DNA TGTGCCAGCACACTTGGGGGCGGGGGCTACAATGAGCAGTTCTTC.

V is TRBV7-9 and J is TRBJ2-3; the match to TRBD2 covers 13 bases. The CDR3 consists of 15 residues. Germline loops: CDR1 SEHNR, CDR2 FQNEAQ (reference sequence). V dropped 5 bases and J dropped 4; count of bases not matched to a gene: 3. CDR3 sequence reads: CASSPTSGRPDTQYF. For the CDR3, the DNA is TGTGCCAGCAGCCCGACTAGCGGGAGGCCAGATACGCAGTATTTT.

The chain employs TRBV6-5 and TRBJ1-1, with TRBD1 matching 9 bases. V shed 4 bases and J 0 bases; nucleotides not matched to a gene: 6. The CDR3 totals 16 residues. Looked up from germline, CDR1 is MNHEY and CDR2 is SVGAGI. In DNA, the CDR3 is TGTGCCAGCAGTTCGACCGGGACAGGGCTGAACACTGAAGCTTTCTTT. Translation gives CASSSTGTGLNTEAFF.

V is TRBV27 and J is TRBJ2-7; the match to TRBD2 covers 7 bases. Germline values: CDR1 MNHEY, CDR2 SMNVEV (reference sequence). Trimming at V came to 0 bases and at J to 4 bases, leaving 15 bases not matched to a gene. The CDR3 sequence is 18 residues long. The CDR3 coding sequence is TGTGCCAGCAGTTTATCGAGCTTTACCGGGACTATGGGGTACGAGCAGTACTTC. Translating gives CASSLSSFTGTMGYEQYF.

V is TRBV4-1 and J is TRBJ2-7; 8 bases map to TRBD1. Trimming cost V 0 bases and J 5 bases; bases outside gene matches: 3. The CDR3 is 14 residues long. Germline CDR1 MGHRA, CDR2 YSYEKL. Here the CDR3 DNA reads TGCGCCAGCAGCCAAGACCCGACAGGGGACGAGCAGTACTTC. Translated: CASSQDPTGDEQYF.

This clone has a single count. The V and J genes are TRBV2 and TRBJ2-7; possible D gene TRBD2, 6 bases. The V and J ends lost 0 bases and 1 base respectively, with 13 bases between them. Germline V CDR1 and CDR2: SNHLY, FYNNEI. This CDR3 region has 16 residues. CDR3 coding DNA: TGTGCCAGCAGTGAAGCGGGGGGTTGGGATTCCTACGAGCAGTACTTC. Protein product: CASSEAGGWDSYEQYF.

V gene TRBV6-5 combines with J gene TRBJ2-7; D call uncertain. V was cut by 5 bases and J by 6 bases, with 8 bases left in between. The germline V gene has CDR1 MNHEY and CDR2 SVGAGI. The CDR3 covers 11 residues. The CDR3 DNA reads TGTGCCAGCAGTACCTTTAGCGAGCAGTACTTC. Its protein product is CASSTFSEQYF.

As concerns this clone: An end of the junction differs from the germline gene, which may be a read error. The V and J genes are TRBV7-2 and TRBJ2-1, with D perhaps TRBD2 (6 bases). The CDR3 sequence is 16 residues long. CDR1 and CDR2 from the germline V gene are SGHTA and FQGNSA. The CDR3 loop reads CASGLEEGVSYNEQFF. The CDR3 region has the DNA TGTGCCAGCGGCTTAGAGGAGGGCGTATCCTACAATGAGCAGTTCTTC. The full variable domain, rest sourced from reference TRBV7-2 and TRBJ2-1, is GAGVSQSPSNKVTEKGKDVELRCDPISGHTALYWYRQSLGQGLEFLIYFQGNSAPDKSGLPSDRFSAERTGGSVSTLTIQRTQQEDSAVYLCASGLEEGVSYNEQFFGPGTRLTVL.

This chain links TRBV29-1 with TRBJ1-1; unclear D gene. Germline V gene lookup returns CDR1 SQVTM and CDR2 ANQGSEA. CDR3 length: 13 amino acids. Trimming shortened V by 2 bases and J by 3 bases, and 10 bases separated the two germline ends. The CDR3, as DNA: TGCAGCGTTGAATTGAATGGGTACACTGAAGCTTTCTTT. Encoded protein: CSVELNGYTEAFF.

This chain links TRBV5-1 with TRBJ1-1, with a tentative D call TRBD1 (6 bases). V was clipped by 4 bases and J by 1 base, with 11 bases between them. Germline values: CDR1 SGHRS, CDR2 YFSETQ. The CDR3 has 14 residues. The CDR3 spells CASSPEGGNTEAFF. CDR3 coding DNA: TGCGCCAGCAGCCCCGAGGGGGGGAACACTGAAGCTTTCTTT.

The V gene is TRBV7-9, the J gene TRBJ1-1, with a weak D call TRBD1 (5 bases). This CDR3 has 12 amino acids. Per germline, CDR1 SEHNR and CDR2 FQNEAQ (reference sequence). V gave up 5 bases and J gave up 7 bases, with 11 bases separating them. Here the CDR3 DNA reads TGTGCCAGCAGCGGGCCAGGGCTTGAAGCTTTCTTT. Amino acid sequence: CASSGPGLEAFF.